The 2 T cell receptor beta chains listed next were all sequenced from one sample in a study of T cells after yellow fever vaccination. In TCRdb, the 5' RACE reads were re-called with MiXCR into one record per CDR3 protein. The sample consists of 620,000 or so distinct CDR3 sequences, roughly a sixth of them appearing once. The sample here was PBMCs, taken about 5 days after the first yellow fever vaccination. Source of these receptors: a man younger than 35 who received the YFV17D yellow fever vaccine.

The table lists this clonotype with a few counts. V usage is TRBV7-2 and J usage is TRBJ1-1, with 9 bases identical to TRBD1. The CDR3 extends over 15 amino acids. The germline V gene encodes CDR1 SGHTA and CDR2 FQGNSA. Germline trimming cut 3 bases from V and 6 bases from J; bases unmatched to any gene: 8. CDR3 nucleotide sequence: TGTGCCAGCAGCTTGACAGGGGGGATTGGGGCTGAAGCTTTCTTT. It encodes CASSLTGGIGAEAFF.

In its sample, this clonotype was seen a few times. CDR3 residues: CASLWTSGGAGQFF. The CDR3 DNA sequence: TGTGCCAGCTTATGGACTAGCGGGGGGGCTGGGCAGTTCTTC. The chain carries TRBV2 and TRBJ2-1; 15 bases fit TRBD2. The ends lost 8 bases at V and 12 bases at J; junction bases unmatched: 8. The CDR3 is 14 residues long. Germline V gene data show CDR1 as SNHLY and CDR2 as FYNNEI.